One and the same sample provided the 15 T cell receptor beta chains below, sequenced in a study of cytomegalovirus exposure and HLA in healthy donors. The primer mix had 60 Vbeta and 13 Jbeta primers. Clones were sequenced by immunoSEQ multiplex PCR, and TCRdb holds only the in-frame ones, with some missing. The sample lists roughly 200,000 clones, approximately 78% occurring once. The sample comprised PBMCs. These receptor sequences come from a woman between 40 and 50 years old in good health and CMV-seronegative.

This chain uses TRBV6-6 with TRBJ2-7; D is ambiguous. The CDR3 sequence is 13 residues long. Germline CDR1 is MNHNY and CDR2 is SVGAGI (reference sequence). V was cut by 0 bases and J by 5 bases, with 8 bases left in between. The CDR3 is CASSYSSSDEQYF. In DNA form, the CDR3 reads TGTGCCAGCAGTTACTCCTCCAGCGACGAGCAGTACTTC.

This sequence joins TRBV19 and TRBJ2-3; 9 bases match TRBD2. After removal of 5 bases from V and 4 bases from J, the junction contained 7 bases not matched to a gene. Germline V lookup: CDR1 LNHDA, CDR2 SQIVND (reference sequence). The CDR3 contains 15 residues. The CDR3 DNA reads TGTGCCAGTAGTGATAGCGGGAGCTTCGCAGATACGCAGTATTTT. Translating it yields CASSDSGSFADTQYF.

V and J are TRBV7-2 and TRBJ1-1; D possibly corresponds to TRBD1 (6 bases). V was cut by 1 base and J by 1 base, with 13 bases left in between. The CDR3 consists of 16 residues. Germline V CDR1 and CDR2: SGHTA, FQGNSA. CDR3 DNA: TGTGCCAGCAGCTTAGACAGGGTAATGACGAACACTGAAGCTTTCTTT. Its translation: CASSLDRVMTNTEAFF.

The chain has TRBV6-5 and TRBJ1-1; D is uncertain. V was clipped by 4 bases and J by 3 bases, with 15 bases between them. The CDR3 runs to 15 residues. The germline gives CDR1 MNHEY, CDR2 SVGAGI. CDR3 bases: TGTGCCAGCAGTTTTCACCCGGCACGGGACACTGAAGCTTTCTTT. Translation: CASSFHPARDTEAFF.

This chain links TRBV4-1 with TRBJ2-2; D perhaps matches TRBD1 (6 bases). This CDR3 is built from 15 residues. V lost 2 bases and J 1 base, leaving 8 bases between the germline ends. CDR1 MGHRA and CDR2 YSYEKL come from the germline V gene. CDR3 sequence (DNA): TGCGCCAGCAGCCAACCAGGGGTGAACACCGGGGAGCTGTTTTTT. As protein: CASSQPGVNTGELFF.

This clone was detected ten times or more. The rearrangement joins TRBV11-2 to TRBJ2-7, with D hard to call. V was shortened by 5 bases and J by 1 base, with 12 bases between the two germline ends. Germline V gives CDR1 SGHAT, CDR2 FQNNGV. The CDR3 covers 14 residues. The CDR3 spells CASSAHEVSYEQYF. The CDR3, as DNA: TGTGCCAGCAGCGCCCATGAGGTTTCCTACGAGCAGTACTTC.

This chain joins TRBV6-5 and TRBJ2-5; D is unclear. Trimming removed 5 bases at V and 1 base at J, with 8 bases between. This CDR3 spans 13 amino acids. In germline, CDR1 is MNHEY, CDR2 SVGAGI. CDR3 region: CASSAASQETQYF. The CDR3 region has the DNA TGTGCCAGCAGTGCGGCGAGCCAAGAGACCCAGTACTTC.

The chain employs TRBV30 and TRBJ2-3; D perhaps matches TRBD1 (5 bases). Trimming left V 2 bases short and J 0 bases short, with 6 bases between. CDR1 and CDR2 (germline): GTSNPN, SVGIG (reference sequence). This CDR3 contains 13 residues. CDR3 coding DNA: TGTGCCTGGAGTAGGGGTAGCACAGATACGCAGTATTTT. This encodes CAWSRGSTDTQYF.

The rearrangement joins TRBV2 to TRBJ1-2; D unclear. CDR1 and CDR2 (germline): SNHLY, FYNNEI. Trimming cost V 5 bases and J 7 bases, with 11 bases left between them. This CDR3 contains 12 residues. In DNA form, the CDR3 reads TGTGCCAGCAGTTTAGCCGGGTCTGGCTACACCTTC. Amino acid sequence: CASSLAGSGYTF.

This clone was observed a few times. This chain uses TRBV2 with TRBJ1-1, with TRBD1 matching over 7 bases. Germline lookup yields CDR1 SNHLY and CDR2 FYNNEI. CDR3 length: 13 residues. The J segment lost 3 bases and the V segment lost 6 bases, leaving 4 bases of the junction unmatched. CDR3 sequence (DNA): TGTGCCAGCAGGGATACAGGGGACACTGAAGCTTTCTTT. It translates to CASRDTGDTEAFF.

The V call is TRBV12-5, the J call TRBJ2-7, with a weak D call TRBD2 (6 bases). V shed 0 bases and J shed 0 bases, with 15 bases lying between them. The CDR3 is 17 amino acids. Germline V CDR1 and CDR2: LGHNT, FRNRAP. This chain's CDR3 is CASGLVMSGLLSYEQYF. CDR3 sequence (DNA): TGTGCTAGTGGTTTGGTAATGAGCGGGCTCCTCTCCTACGAGCAGTACTTC.

This clone was picked up one time. The chain carries TRBV27 and TRBJ2-7, with 8 nucleotides matching TRBD1. The CDR3 is 14 amino acids. Germline values: CDR1 MNHEY, CDR2 SMNVEV (reference sequence). With V trimmed by 7 bases and J by 5 bases, 10 bases remained unmatched. CDR3 in DNA: TGTGCCAGCAACCGGGCAGGGGGCCTTGACGAGCAGTACTTC. Amino acids: CASNRAGGLDEQYF.

Of note for this clone: At one of its ends the junction is not consistent with the germline gene, which may arise from a read error. V gene TRBV7-9 combines with J gene TRBJ2-5; D possibly corresponds to TRBD2 (5 bases). The CDR3 loop spans 18 amino acids. Germline loops: CDR1 SEHNR, CDR2 FQNEAQ (reference sequence). This CDR3 is CSSSLLDLGQRYQETQYF. CDR3 nucleotides: TGTTCCAGCAGCTTACTAGACCTCGGCCAGAGGTACCAAGAGACCCAGTACTTC.

The chain couples TRBV11-2 to TRBJ2-1, with 9 bases that match TRBD1. This CDR3 region has 15 residues. CDR1 and CDR2 from the germline V gene are SGHAT and FQNNGV. Trimming took 1 base from V and 6 from J; bases not matched to a gene: 4. In DNA, the CDR3 is TGTGCCAGCAGCTTAGCGGGACAGGGTGTCAATGAGCAGTTCTTC. Encoded protein: CASSLAGQGVNEQFF.

This clone has only a few counts. For the CDR3, the DNA is TGTGCCAGCAGTGAAGTAGGGACAGGGAGCAATCAGCCCCAGCATTTT. Its protein product is CASSEVGTGSNQPQHF. The chain uses TRBV6-1 and TRBJ1-5, with 9 bases fitting TRBD1. CDR3 length equals 16 residues. Germline loops: CDR1 MNHNS, CDR2 SASEGT. Trimming cost V 1 base and J 1 base; bases outside gene matches: 2.